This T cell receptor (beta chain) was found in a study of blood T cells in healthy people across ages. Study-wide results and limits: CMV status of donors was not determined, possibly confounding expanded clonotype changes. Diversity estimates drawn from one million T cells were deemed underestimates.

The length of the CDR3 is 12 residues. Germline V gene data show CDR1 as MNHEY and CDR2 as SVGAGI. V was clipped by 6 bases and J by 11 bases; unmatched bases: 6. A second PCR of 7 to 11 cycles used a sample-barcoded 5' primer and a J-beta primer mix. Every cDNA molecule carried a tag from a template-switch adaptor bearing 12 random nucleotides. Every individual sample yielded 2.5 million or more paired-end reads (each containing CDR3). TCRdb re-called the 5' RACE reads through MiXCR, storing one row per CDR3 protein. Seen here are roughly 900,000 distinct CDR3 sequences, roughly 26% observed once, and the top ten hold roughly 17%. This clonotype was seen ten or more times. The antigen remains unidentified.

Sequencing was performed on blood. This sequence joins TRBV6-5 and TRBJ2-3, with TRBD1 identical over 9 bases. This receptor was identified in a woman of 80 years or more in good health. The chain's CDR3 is CASSPGQGGQYF. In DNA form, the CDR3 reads TGTGCCAGCAGCCCGGGACAGGGTGGGCAGTATTTT.